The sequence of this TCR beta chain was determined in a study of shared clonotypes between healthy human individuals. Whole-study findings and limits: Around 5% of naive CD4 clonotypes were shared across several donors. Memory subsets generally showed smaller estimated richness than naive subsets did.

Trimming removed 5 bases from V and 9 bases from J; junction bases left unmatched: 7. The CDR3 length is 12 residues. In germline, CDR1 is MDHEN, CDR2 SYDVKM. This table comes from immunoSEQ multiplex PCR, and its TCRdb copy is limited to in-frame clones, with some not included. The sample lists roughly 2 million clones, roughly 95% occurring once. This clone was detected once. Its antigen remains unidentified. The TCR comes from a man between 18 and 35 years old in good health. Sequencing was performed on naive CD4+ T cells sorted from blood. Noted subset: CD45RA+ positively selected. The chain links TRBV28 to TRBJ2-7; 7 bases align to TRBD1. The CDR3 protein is CASSLPTGTQYF. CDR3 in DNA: TGTGCCAGCAGTCTCCCGACAGGGACGCAGTACTTC.